A single sample is the source of the 32 T cell receptor beta chains below, sequenced in a study of shared clonotypes between healthy human individuals. Clones were read by immunoSEQ multiplex PCR, and TCRdb kept only the in-frame ones, dropping some. The sample comprises approximately 2,000,000 clones, 93% of which are singletons, and roughly 1.7% rests with the top ten. Naivety among CD8 cells was defined by CD45RO negativity and positive CCR7 selection, thereby excluding terminally differentiated effector memory CD45RA+ cells. Input material: naive CD8+ T cells from PBMCs. Receptors originate from a man younger than 35 in good health. Some clones in this sample may be carry-over from other donors' samples.

The V and J genes are TRBV13 and TRBJ2-7; 12 bases fit TRBD2. This CDR3 region has 17 residues. Germline lookup yields CDR1 PRHDT and CDR2 FYEKMQ (reference sequence). Trimming at V came to 2 bases and at J to 3 bases, leaving 8 bases not matched to a gene. DNA for the CDR3: TGTGCCAGCAGCTTACTAGCGGGAGGGCCGGGTCGCTACGAGCAGTACTTC. Its translation: CASSLLAGGPGRYEQYF.

A note on this clone: The same CDR3 can be traced to other DNA sequences in this sample. V usage is TRBV7-9 and J usage is TRBJ2-2, with D unresolved. CDR1 and CDR2 from the germline V gene are SEHNR and FQNEAQ (reference sequence). Trimming took off 3 bases at V and 3 bases at J, with 5 bases between the two ends. The CDR3 has 13 residues. The CDR3 DNA reads TGTGCCAGCAGCTTTACAGACACCGGGGAGCTGTTTTTT. Residues: CASSFTDTGELFF.

The gene calls are TRBV6-5 and TRBJ2-7, with D possibly called TRBD1 or TRBD2 (5 bases each). V gave up 6 bases and J gave up 3 bases, with 15 bases separating them. CDR1 is MNHEY, CDR2 SVGAGI, per germline. This CDR3 region has 14 residues. The CDR3 protein is CASRSGQGYYEQYF. For the CDR3, the DNA is TGTGCCAGCAGGTCGGGGCAGGGCTACTACGAGCAGTACTTC.

V is TRBV4-2 and J is TRBJ2-7; the D call may be TRBD1 or TRBD2 (5 bases each). The CDR3 has 17 residues. Between the trimmed V and J ends, which lost 0 bases and 0 bases, there was a span of 15 bases. Germline CDR1 reads LGHNA; CDR2 reads YNFKEQ. The CDR3 spells CASSQDRVQGPSYEQYF. The DNA for the CDR3 is TGTGCCAGCAGCCAAGATCGGGTTCAGGGACCCTCCTACGAGCAGTACTTC.

This chain links TRBV5-1 with TRBJ1-1; D call uncertain. Germline V gene sequence: CDR1 SGHRS, CDR2 YFSETQ. Trimming cost V 4 bases and J 1 base, with 11 bases left between them. This CDR3 has 14 residues. The DNA for the CDR3 is TGCGCCAGCAGCCCATGGACCGCGAACACTGAAGCTTTCTTT. Its translation is CASSPWTANTEAFF. Supplemented by reference TRBV5-1 and TRBJ1-1, the full variable domain reads KAGVTQTPRYLIKTRGQQVTLSCSPISGHRSVSWYQQTPGQGLQFLFEYFSETQRNKGNFPGRFSGRQFSNSRSEMNVSTLELGDSALYLCASSPWTANTEAFFGQGTRLTVV.

The table lists this clone with a few counts. The rearrangement joins TRBV4-1 to TRBJ1-2; D not resolved. V lost 4 bases and J 1 base, leaving 13 bases between the germline ends. The CDR3 has 15 amino acids. Germline V gives CDR1 MGHRA, CDR2 YSYEKL. The CDR3 sequence: CASSPGRRINYGYTF. DNA of the CDR3: TGCGCCAGCAGCCCAGGACGGAGGATTAACTATGGCTACACCTTC.

The chain carries TRBV19 and TRBJ1-2; D unresolved. The CDR3 consists of 13 residues. Trimming cost V 3 bases and J 6 bases, with 11 bases left between them. The germline V gene has CDR1 LNHDA and CDR2 SQIVND (reference sequence). DNA of the CDR3: TGTGCCAGTAGTATGAGGAGGGCGGATGGCTACACCTTC. Translating it yields CASSMRRADGYTF.

As to this clone: This sample includes further DNA sequences coding for the same CDR3. DNA of the CDR3: TGTGCCAGCAGTTTATCTGAGGGAACTGAAGCTTTCTTT. It encodes CASSLSEGTEAFF. The chain couples TRBV28 to TRBJ1-1; no firm D call. The CDR3 is made up of 13 amino acids. V lost 1 base to trimming and J lost 5 bases, with 8 bases between them. Germline CDR1 and CDR2: MDHEN and SYDVKM.

The V and J genes are TRBV7-6 and TRBJ2-1, with TRBD2 matching over 14 bases. Germline V CDR1 and CDR2: SGHVS, FNYEAQ. Germline trimming cut 5 bases from V and 2 bases from J; bases unmatched to any gene: 8. This CDR3 region has 18 residues. The CDR3 loop reads CASSPGLAGVRTYNEQFF. The CDR3 DNA reads as TGTGCCAGCAGCCCGGGACTAGCGGGAGTCAGGACCTACAATGAGCAGTTCTTC.

This sequence joins TRBV5-8 and TRBJ2-1, with D possibly being TRBD1 or TRBD2 (5 bases each). Trimming pared 0 bases from V and 10 bases from J, leaving 17 bases between. The CDR3 has 15 residues. Looked up from germline, CDR1 is SGHTS and CDR2 is YDEGEE. CDR3 sequence: CASSLARGPWGEQFF. CDR3 DNA sequence: TGTGCCAGCAGCTTGGCGCGAGGGCCCTGGGGGGAGCAGTTCTTC. Variable domain in full (rest from reference TRBV5-8 and TRBJ2-1): EAGVTQSPTHLIKTRGQQATLRCSPISGHTSVYWYQQALGLGLQFLLWYDEGEERNRGNFPPRFSGRQFPNYSSELNVNALELEDSALYLCASSLARGPWGEQFFGPGTRLTVL.

The V call is TRBV7-9, the J call TRBJ2-1; 12 nucleotides align to TRBD2. The CDR3 sequence is 16 residues long. The V segment lost 3 bases and the J segment 7 bases; nucleotides outside the gene matches: 7. Germline loops: CDR1 SEHNR, CDR2 FQNEAQ (reference sequence). CDR3 in amino acids: CASSFPSGRAENEQFF. Here the CDR3 DNA reads TGTGCCAGCAGCTTTCCTAGCGGGAGGGCCGAAAATGAGCAGTTCTTC.

V is TRBV11-2 and J is TRBJ2-1; no firm D call. Germline V CDR1 and CDR2: SGHAT, FQNNGV. This CDR3 is 17 amino acids long. V dropped 5 bases and J dropped 0 bases, with 17 bases sitting between them. CDR3 protein: CASSPPTGRSSYNEQFF. The CDR3 bases are TGTGCCAGCAGCCCCCCGACCGGGCGAAGCTCCTACAATGAGCAGTTCTTC.

The J gene is TRBJ1-3, the V gene TRBV7-8; D is uncertain. CDR1 SGHVS and CDR2 FQNEAQ come from the germline V gene. V dropped 3 bases and J dropped 0 bases, with 9 bases sitting between them. The CDR3 spans 15 residues. The CDR3 nucleotides are TGTGCCAGCAGCTTCCGGGCCGTCTCTGGAAACACCATATATTTT. Its translation is CASSFRAVSGNTIYF.

Comment on this clone: Other nucleotide sequences in the sample specify the same CDR3. The DNA of the CDR3 is TGTGCCAGCAGCTTGGGGGGGTATGAGCAGTTCTTC. Protein sequence: CASSLGGYEQFF. The chain links TRBV7-9 to TRBJ2-1; 7 nucleotides align to TRBD2. The V gene's germline CDR1 is SEHNR and CDR2 FQNEAQ (reference sequence). The CDR3 contains 12 residues. V gave up 3 bases and J gave up 8 bases; unmatched junction bases: 1.

The genes are TRBV28 and TRBJ2-5; TRBD2 might be the D (6 bases). The germline V gene encodes CDR1 MDHEN and CDR2 SYDVKM. The CDR3 runs to 16 residues. Trimming pared 4 bases from V and 5 bases from J, leaving 20 bases between. CDR3 region: CASSSPLDGGRETQYF. CDR3 coding DNA: TGTGCCAGCAGTTCTCCCCTGGACGGAGGGCGGGAGACCCAGTACTTC. The full variable domain, rest sourced from reference TRBV28 and TRBJ2-5, is DVKVTQSSRYLVKRTGEKVFLECVQDMDHENMFWYRQDPGLGLRLIYFSYDVKMKEKGDIPEGYSVSREKKERFSLILESASTNQTSMYLCASSSPLDGGRETQYFGPGTRLLVL.

The CDR3, as DNA: TGTGCCAGCAGTTACTCGAACGCGCCGCCCCAGCATTTT. Translation gives CASSYSNAPPQHF. This sequence joins TRBV6-5 and TRBJ1-5; no clear D. The CDR3 loop spans 13 amino acids. The V and J ends lost 0 bases and 9 bases respectively, with 9 bases between them. Looked up from germline, CDR1 is MNHEY and CDR2 is SVGAGI.

The CDR3 reads CASSVLAGGTSYEQYF. CDR3 bases: TGTGCCAGCAGCGTGTTAGCGGGAGGAACTTCCTACGAGCAGTACTTC. The chain carries TRBV9 and TRBJ2-7; TRBD2 aligns across 10 bases. V was pared by 2 bases and J by 1 base, with 6 bases of the junction left unmatched. This CDR3 comprises 16 residues. The germline CDR1 and CDR2 sequences are SGDLS and YYNGEE.

V is TRBV5-1 and J is TRBJ2-3; 8 nucleotides match TRBD2. The J segment lost 3 bases and the V segment lost 3 bases, leaving 12 bases of the junction unmatched. Germline lookup yields CDR1 SGHRS and CDR2 YFSETQ. The CDR3 loop spans 17 amino acids. Here the CDR3 reads CASSWGEIAGLTDTQYF. The CDR3 DNA is TGCGCCAGCAGCTGGGGGGAGATAGCGGGATTAACAGATACGCAGTATTTT.

V usage is TRBV9 and J usage is TRBJ2-1; 11 bases are a match to TRBD1. The CDR3 is made up of 16 amino acids. CDR1 SGDLS and CDR2 YYNGEE come from the germline V gene. Trimming at V came to 2 bases and at J to 8 bases, leaving 9 bases not matched to a gene. CDR3 coding DNA: TGTGCCAGCAGCGTTAACCGGGACAGGGGGTTCGATGAGCAGTTCTTC. Its protein is CASSVNRDRGFDEQFF.

Turning to this clone: This sample also contains other DNA sequences that code for the same CDR3. This chain links TRBV27 with TRBJ2-7, with no clear D. CDR1 is MNHEY, CDR2 SMNVEV, per germline (reference sequence). The germline V and J ends were trimmed by 0 bases and 2 bases, with 5 bases remaining between them. The CDR3 has 13 residues. The CDR3 region is CASSLSRTYEQYF. The CDR3 nucleotides are TGTGCCAGCAGTTTATCCAGAACCTACGAGCAGTACTTC.

This chain joins TRBV28 and TRBJ2-4; 9 positions match TRBD1. The CDR3 runs 17 residues. Germline trimming cut 7 bases from V and 7 bases from J; bases unmatched to any gene: 17. The germline gives CDR1 MDHEN, CDR2 SYDVKM. The CDR3 loop reads CASTPGRDRARQNIQYF. The CDR3 nucleotides read TGTGCCAGCACCCCTGGGCGGGACAGGGCGCGGCAGAACATTCAGTACTTC. Together with reference TRBV28 and TRBJ2-4, the CDR3 gives the full variable domain: DVKVTQSSRYLVKRTGEKVFLECVQDMDHENMFWYRQDPGLGLRLIYFSYDVKMKEKGDIPEGYSVSREKKERFSLILESASTNQTSMYLCASTPGRDRARQNIQYFGAGTRLSVL.

The chain uses TRBV4-3 and TRBJ2-5, with D uncertain. In germline, CDR1 is LGHNA, CDR2 YSLEER. Trimming cost V 0 bases and J 9 bases, with 14 bases left between them. This CDR3 comprises 14 residues. The chain's CDR3 is CASSQDFTGWAQYF. The CDR3 nucleotides are TGCGCCAGCAGCCAAGATTTCACCGGCTGGGCCCAGTACTTC.

In its sample, this clone was seen once. V is TRBV7-9 and J is TRBJ2-2, with D hard to call. Germline V gene lookup returns CDR1 SEHNR and CDR2 FQNEAQ (reference sequence). The CDR3 is 16 amino acids. V was cut by 1 base and J by 3 bases, with 12 bases left in between. Written as DNA, the CDR3 is TGTGCCAGCAGCTTAGTTCATGAAGTGGACACCGGGGAGCTGTTTTTT. Its protein product is CASSLVHEVDTGELFF.

Comment on this clone: Other DNA sequences of this sample code for an identical CDR3. The rearrangement joins TRBV27 to TRBJ2-7, with D perhaps TRBD2 (5 bases). Germline values: CDR1 MNHEY, CDR2 SMNVEV (reference sequence). V was shortened by 6 bases and J by 2 bases, with 8 bases between the two germline ends. The CDR3 is 12 amino acids. In nucleotides, the CDR3 is TGTGCCAGCAGGGACGGGACCTACGAGCAGTACTTC. It specifies CASRDGTYEQYF.

This sequence joins TRBV28 and TRBJ1-5; possible D gene TRBD1, 6 bases. Germline lookup yields CDR1 MDHEN and CDR2 SYDVKM. The CDR3 has 16 amino acids. V was pared by 8 bases and J by 3 bases, with 20 bases between. CDR3 sequence (DNA): TGTGCCAGCTATCATTGGGGGCGTGGGAACAATCAGCCCCAGCATTTT. Amino acids: CASYHWGRGNNQPQHF.

V usage is TRBV13 and J usage is TRBJ1-1; 9 nucleotides line up with TRBD1. V gave up 0 bases and J gave up 3 bases; unmatched junction bases: 2. Germline CDR1 reads PRHDT; CDR2 reads FYEKMQ (reference sequence). The CDR3 extends over 15 amino acids. CDR3 nucleotide sequence: TGTGCCAGCAGCTTAGGCCGGGACAGGGACACTGAAGCTTTCTTT. Protein: CASSLGRDRDTEAFF.

V and J are TRBV7-9 and TRBJ2-3; TRBD2 agrees at 11 bases. After removal of 3 bases from V and 6 bases from J, the junction contained 17 bases not matched to a gene. From germline, CDR1 is SEHNR and CDR2 FQNEAQ (reference sequence). The CDR3 spans 19 residues. The CDR3: CASSFPSSGRASGLDTQYF. Here the CDR3 DNA reads TGTGCCAGCAGCTTTCCGAGTAGCGGGAGGGCCTCCGGCTTGGATACGCAGTATTTT.

The V and J genes are TRBV9 and TRBJ2-7; 10 bases line up with TRBD2. The ends lost 0 bases at V and 4 bases at J; junction bases unmatched: 10. Germline V gives CDR1 SGDLS, CDR2 YYNGEE. The CDR3 has 17 residues. The DNA for the CDR3 is TGTGCCAGCAGCGTAGGATTGTTAGCGGGAGGAAGGTACGAGCAGTACTTC. This codes for CASSVGLLAGGRYEQYF.

This chain's CDR3 is CASSQGGPPAEAFF. CDR3 coding DNA: TGCGCCAGCAGCCAGGGAGGACCTCCAGCTGAAGCTTTCTTT. The chain combines TRBV4-1 with TRBJ1-1; no reliable D call. Trimming pared 3 bases from V and 6 bases from J, leaving 14 bases between. CDR1 and CDR2 from the germline V gene are MGHRA and YSYEKL. CDR3 length: 14 amino acids.

DNA of the CDR3: TGTGCTAGTGGTTTCGCCCCGATTAGCGGGAGGGCCAGGAACACCGGGGAGCTGTTTTTT. It translates to CASGFAPISGRARNTGELFF. The chain has TRBV12-5 and TRBJ2-2; 11 bases line up with TRBD2. The CDR3 covers 20 residues. V gave up 3 bases and J gave up 1 base; unmatched junction bases: 13. The germline V gene has CDR1 LGHNT and CDR2 FRNRAP.

This clone was recorded once. V and J are TRBV7-9 and TRBJ2-3; D might be TRBD2 (7 bases). This CDR3 has 15 residues. Trimming removed 7 bases at V and 2 bases at J, with 16 bases between. Germline-derived CDR1 and CDR2 are SEHNR and FQNEAQ (reference sequence). DNA for the CDR3: TGTGCCAGCACCGTAGGAGCGGGACACACAGATACGCAGTATTTT. It specifies CASTVGAGHTDTQYF.

The chain links TRBV28 to TRBJ2-5; possibly TRBD1 for D (6 bases). Trimming pared 7 bases from V and 9 bases from J, leaving 21 bases between. The germline gives CDR1 MDHEN, CDR2 SYDVKM. This CDR3 comprises 14 residues. The CDR3 sequence: CASTQSRGQAAQYF. CDR3 coding DNA: TGTGCCAGCACACAAAGCAGGGGTCAAGCGGCCCAGTACTTC.